This entry features one TCR beta chain sequence. What it binds is unknown. These data originate in a study of CD8 T cells in Susac syndrome. The wider study: The sequenced Susac syndrome patients included over 5 who had clinically active disease and 8 or 9 who were in remission. Treatment status at blood draw for the Susac syndrome patients was therapy-naive, corticosteroids, or intravenous immunoglobulin alone.

Findings of the study overall: None of the CD4+ T cell repertoires in Susac syndrome showed clonal expansion.

When the RNA was reverse transcribed, random hexamers were used with an input of about 0.5 to 1 ug. One entry per CDR3 protein results from TCRdb running MiXCR on the immunoSEQ multiplex PCR reads. The sample includes about 140,000 distinct CDR3 sequences, approximately 96% of them seen just once. The source of this sequence is a human donor with Susac syndrome. Sequenced input: CD4+ T cells from PBMCs.

The CDR3 region is CASSVAPSGVDNEQFF. The CDR3 region has the DNA TGTGCCAGCAGCGTAGCCCCTAGCGGGGTCGACAATGAGCAGTTCTTC. The chain is built from TRBV9 and TRBJ2-1; 9 positions agree with TRBD2. Germline-derived CDR1 and CDR2 are SGDLS and YYNGEE. The CDR3 has 16 residues. The junction had 6 bases not matched to a gene; V was cut back by 0 bases and J by 5 bases. The variable domain in full, with the rest retrieved from reference TRBV9 and TRBJ2-1, is DSGVTQTPKHLITATGQRVTLRCSPRSGDLSVYWYQQSLDQGLQFLIQYYNGEERAKGNILERFSAQQFPDLHSELNLSSLELGDSALYFCASSVAPSGVDNEQFFGPGTRLTVL.